The present entry profiles one TCR beta chain with its context. Its antigen is not known. The data derive from a study of identical twins. Findings and caveats of the study: Abundant beta clonotypes from cord blood had fewer insertions, unlike memory repertoires, which showed none. Zero-insertion results could be subject to partial confounding by invariant MAIT and iNKT cells.

CDR1 is SNHLY, CDR2 FYNNEI, per germline. Trimming shortened V by 7 bases and J by 9 bases, and 13 bases separated the two germline ends. There are 11 residues in the CDR3. TCRdb independently ran MiXCR on the 5' RACE reads; one entry per CDR3 protein. The table lists approximately 220,000 distinct CDR3 sequences, over 8% of them singletons. The genes are TRBV2 and TRBJ2-7, with D unclear. The sample comprised memory (CD45RO+) T cells sorted from blood. The receptor comes from a woman between 18 and 29 years old in good health. CDR3 sequence: CASTLHQGQYF. The CDR3 nucleotides are TGTGCCAGCACCCTTCACCAAGGGCAGTACTTC.